The next 5 T cell receptor beta chains were all read from a single sample in a study of T cell responses to AZD1222 COVID-19 vaccine. Sequenced by immunoSEQ multiplex PCR; TCRdb stores in-frame clones only, minus some. The sample holds approximately 110,000 clones, over 85% seen once. This sample comprised peripheral blood, obtained on day 0 of AZD1222 vaccination. These receptors were collected from an adult in good health.

This sequence joins TRBV2 and TRBJ2-7, with 8 bases aligning to TRBD1. Germline V CDR1 and CDR2: SNHLY, FYNNEI. CDR3 size: 16 residues. Unmatched junction bases numbered 22, after V lost 10 bases and J lost 8 bases. The CDR3 sequence: CAINQGATGRSQKQYF. The CDR3 DNA is TGTGCCATCAACCAGGGGGCGACCGGTCGGTCCCAGAAGCAGTACTTC.

The count of this clone is one. The V and J genes are TRBV6-5 and TRBJ2-7; 7 bases fit TRBD2. After removal of 0 bases from V and 2 bases from J, the junction contained 4 bases not matched to a gene. Germline-derived CDR1 and CDR2 are MNHEY and SVGAGI. CDR3 length: 15 amino acids. CDR3: CASSYSSLAAYEQYF. DNA for the CDR3: TGTGCCAGCAGTTACTCGAGTCTAGCGGCCTACGAGCAGTACTTC.

This clone was recorded a few times. The chain uses TRBV7-9 and TRBJ1-3; possibly TRBD1 for D (5 bases). V was cut by 10 bases and J by 4 bases, with 17 bases left in between. In germline, CDR1 is SEHNR, CDR2 FQNEAQ (reference sequence). The CDR3 sequence is 14 residues long. As DNA, the CDR3 is TGTGCCATCCTTGCCCCGGGGACGGGAAACACCATATATTTT. This gives the protein CAILAPGTGNTIYF.

The chain links TRBV11-1 to TRBJ1-5; D uncertain. This CDR3 region has 14 residues. The V end was cut by 5 bases, the J end by 3 bases, with 11 bases between. Germline V CDR1 and CDR2: SGHAT, FQDESV (reference sequence). The CDR3 reads CASSLTGSNQPQHF. CDR3 coding DNA: TGTGCCAGCAGCCTGACCGGGTCCAATCAGCCCCAGCATTTT.

The gene calls are TRBV19 and TRBJ1-5; D gene unclear. The germline CDR1 and CDR2 sequences are LNHDA and SQIVND (reference sequence). The CDR3 runs 14 residues. V lost 4 bases and J 0 bases, leaving 7 bases between the germline ends. The CDR3 reads CASSKGRSNQPQHF. In nucleotides, the CDR3 is TGTGCCAGTAGTAAGGGCCGTAGCAATCAGCCCCAGCATTTT.